Each of the 17 T cell receptor beta chains below was sequenced from the same sample in a study of CD8+CD57+ T cells in acquired aplastic anemia. It was patients with CD8+CD57+ cell expansion by flow cytometry who were chosen for sequencing. TCR beta VDJ and CDR3 were profiled, and genomic DNA was the template. MiXCR, applied by TCRdb to the reads, yields one record per CDR3 protein. The top ten clones hold about 8.3% of a sample with approximately 220,000 distinct CDR3 sequences, about 44% of them seen once. Sequencing input: sorted CD4+, CD8+, or CD8+CD57+ T cells (not recorded which) from PBMCs. The receptors were gathered from a human donor with aplastic anemia.

V is TRBV19 and J is TRBJ1-2; D is unresolved. Trimming took 5 bases from V and 2 from J, leaving 18 bases between them. Germline V gene lookup returns CDR1 LNHDA and CDR2 SQIVND (reference sequence). This CDR3 is built from 16 residues. The CDR3 DNA is TGTGCCAGTAGTGCCCCCCTCTCTTTCCAGAACTATGGCTACACCTTC. It translates to CASSAPLSFQNYGYTF.

This clonotype was detected only a few times. The chain couples TRBV5-5 to TRBJ1-1; TRBD1 aligns across 8 bases. Germline V gene lookup returns CDR1 SGHKS and CDR2 YYEKEE (reference sequence). Trimming at V came to 6 bases and at J to 6 bases, leaving 7 bases not matched to a gene. This CDR3 contains 13 residues. CDR3 amino acids: CASKSQGASEAFF. The CDR3 DNA reads as TGTGCCAGCAAAAGTCAGGGGGCTTCTGAAGCTTTCTTT.

The chain couples TRBV7-3 to TRBJ2-7, with 7 nucleotides matching TRBD1. The ends lost 0 bases at V and 2 bases at J; junction bases unmatched: 4. Germline values: CDR1 SGHTA, CDR2 FQGTGA. CDR3 size: 15 residues. The CDR3 DNA is TGTGCCAGCAGCTTAACGGCCGGACAGGCCTACGAGCAGTACTTC. Protein: CASSLTAGQAYEQYF.

V and J are TRBV7-9 and TRBJ2-7; 7 nucleotides line up with TRBD1. This CDR3 comprises 16 residues. With 0 bases clipped from V and 0 bases from J, the junction kept 5 bases outside the gene matches. Germline loops: CDR1 SEHNR, CDR2 FQNEAQ (reference sequence). CDR3 loop: CASSLASSGGSYEQYF. The CDR3 bases are TGTGCCAGCAGCTTAGCATCGTCAGGGGGCTCCTACGAGCAGTACTTC.

Many counts were recorded for this clonotype. J is TRBJ2-7 and V is TRBV5-8, with 8 bases identical to TRBD1. Germline CDR1 reads SGHTS; CDR2 reads YDEGEE. Trimming took 1 base from V and 6 from J; bases not matched to a gene: 6. This CDR3 has 14 residues. The CDR3 sequence is CASSLYGQGSEQYF. In nucleotides, the CDR3 is TGTGCCAGCAGCTTGTACGGACAGGGAAGCGAGCAGTACTTC. Combining the CDR3 with reference TRBV5-8 and TRBJ2-7 gives the whole variable domain EAGVTQSPTHLIKTRGQQATLRCSPISGHTSVYWYQQALGLGLQFLLWYDEGEERNRGNFPPRFSGRQFPNYSSELNVNALELEDSALYLCASSLYGQGSEQYFGPGTRLTVT.

This clonotype was recorded at least ten times. V and J are TRBV6-5 and TRBJ1-1; 9 positions match TRBD1. CDR1 MNHEY and CDR2 SVGAGI come from the germline V gene. V gave up 10 bases and J gave up 11 bases; unmatched junction bases: 8. The length of the CDR3 is 11 residues. CDR3 DNA: TGTGCCACCCACCGGGACAGGGACGCTTTCTTT. The encoded protein is CATHRDRDAFF.

This clonotype turned up a few times. The chain is built from TRBV12-3 or TRBV12-4 and TRBJ2-3; no firm D call. This CDR3 has 18 amino acids. Trimming left V 3 bases short and J 0 bases short, with 19 bases between. The chain's CDR3 is CASSFVHLGVASTDTQYF. CDR3 sequence (DNA): TGTGCCAGCAGTTTTGTTCATTTGGGTGTAGCTAGCACAGATACGCAGTATTTT.

V usage is TRBV3-1 and J usage is TRBJ1-2; no clear D. This CDR3 spans 13 amino acids. Germline CDR1 reads LGHDT; CDR2 reads YNNKEL (reference sequence). V shed 0 bases and J shed 8 bases, with 10 bases lying between them. As DNA, the CDR3 is TGTGCCAGCAGCCAAGATCTAGGGTACGGCTACACCTTC. Its protein is CASSQDLGYGYTF. Combining the CDR3 with reference TRBV3-1 and TRBJ1-2 gives the whole variable domain DTAVSQTPKYLVTQMGNDKSIKCEQNLGHDTMYWYKQDSKKFLKIMFSYNNKELIINETVPNRFSPKSPDKAHLNLHINSLELGDSAVYFCASSQDLGYGYTFGSGTRLTVV.

This clonotype was found a few times. This chain links TRBV6-1 with TRBJ2-1, with D possibly matching TRBD2 (7 bases). The V and J ends lost 5 bases and 0 bases respectively, with 17 bases between them. CDR1 MNHNS and CDR2 SASEGT come from the germline V gene. The CDR3 is made up of 17 amino acids. The CDR3 nucleotides read TGTGCCAGCAGTCCGGGGGGAGGGGGAAGCTCCTACAATGAGCAGTTCTTC. Its translation: CASSPGGGGSSYNEQFF.

The table lists this clonotype with a few counts. A read error is likely, as this CDR3 ends without the conserved phenylalanine or tryptophan. The chain couples TRBV11-1 to TRBJ1-2; weak D call: TRBD1 (6 bases). The ends were cut back, 4 bases at V and 5 bases at J, with 11 bases in the middle. Germline CDR1 is SGHAT and CDR2 is FQDESV (reference sequence). CDR3 length: 13 residues. In DNA, the CDR3 is TGTGCCAGCAGCTCGCAGGGGTTATATGGCTACACCCTC. As protein: CASSSQGLYGYTL.

CDR3 nucleotides: TGTGCCAGCAGCTTAGACGGGACAGGTCAAGAGACCCAGTACTTC. Translated: CASSLDGTGQETQYF. The chain employs TRBV7-9 and TRBJ2-5; 8 positions agree with TRBD1. Trimming removed 1 base from V and 2 bases from J; junction bases left unmatched: 3. The germline gives CDR1 SEHNR, CDR2 FQNEAQ (reference sequence). The CDR3 is made up of 15 amino acids.

The chain carries TRBV7-3 and TRBJ2-3, with 9 bases identical to TRBD2. V gave up 5 bases and J gave up 4 bases; unmatched junction bases: 7. This CDR3 spans 15 amino acids. Germline V gene sequence: CDR1 SGHTA, CDR2 FQGTGA. The CDR3 reads CASSLSGGGADTQYF. The CDR3 bases are TGTGCCAGCAGCCTGAGCGGCGGGGGGGCAGATACGCAGTATTTT.

This clonotype has ten or more counts. V gene TRBV27 combines with J gene TRBJ1-6; D not resolved. CDR1 and CDR2 (germline): MNHEY, SMNVEV (reference sequence). The CDR3 has 14 amino acids. V was shortened by 6 bases and J by 8 bases, with 14 bases between the two germline ends. The CDR3 loop reads CASRVGTLHSPLHF. Here the CDR3 DNA reads TGTGCCAGCAGGGTCGGCACCCTACATTCACCCCTCCACTTT.

This clonotype was recorded a few times. The V and J genes are TRBV10-3 and TRBJ2-3; 7 bases align to TRBD2. V lost 0 bases to trimming and J lost 2 bases; unmatched junction nucleotides: 8. This CDR3 spans 17 amino acids. Germline assignment: CDR1 ENHRY and CDR2 SYGVKD. The CDR3 DNA is TGTGCCATCAGTGAGTCGGAGGACGGGGGGTCCACAGATACGCAGTATTTT. Translated: CAISESEDGGSTDTQYF.

This clonotype was observed a handful of times. This CDR3 is CASSATGGSTYEQYF. The CDR3 coding sequence is TGTGCCAGCAGTGCCACAGGGGGCTCCACCTACGAGCAGTACTTC. The gene calls are TRBV6-5 and TRBJ2-7; 9 nucleotides match TRBD1. The CDR3 contains 15 residues. V lost 5 bases, J lost 2 bases, and 7 bases stayed unmatched. Germline CDR1 MNHEY, CDR2 SVGAGI.

This clonotype came up many times. This chain connects TRBV7-8 to TRBJ2-7; 8 positions match TRBD1. In germline, CDR1 is SGHVS, CDR2 FQNEAQ. Trimming at V came to 3 bases and at J to 3 bases, leaving 4 bases not matched to a gene. The length of the CDR3 is 14 residues. The CDR3 spells CASSLETGVYEQYF. Written as DNA, the CDR3 is TGTGCCAGCAGCTTGGAGACAGGGGTCTACGAGCAGTACTTC.

A word on this clonotype: Given a much more abundant clone one base away, this may be a read error. This chain uses TRBV6-1 with TRBJ1-1; D remains unclear. The germline CDR1 and CDR2 sequences are MNHNS and SASEGT. V was trimmed by 5 bases and J by 4 bases, leaving 17 bases between them. This CDR3 is built from 15 residues. CDR3 sequence: CASSYLKTGSTEAFF. The CDR3 DNA sequence: TGTGCCAGCAGTTACTTGAAGACCGGGAGCACTGAAGCTTTCTTT.